This T cell receptor (beta chain) was observed in a study of T cell responses to AZD1222 COVID-19 vaccine. General observations from the study: Only 5 or 6 people who got AZD1222 tested seropositive at baseline.

Concerning this clone itself: Its antigen is as yet unknown.

Method: immunoSEQ multiplex PCR; TCRdb's copy keeps in-frame clones and lacks some. The sample has 150,000 or so clones, 80% to 95% seen once. The CDR3 loop spans 12 amino acids. Germline V CDR1 and CDR2: MNHEY, SVGAGI. With 6 bases removed from V and 1 base from J, the gap between germline ends came to 7 bases. This sequence was found in an adult who received the AZD1222 COVID-19 vaccine. Sequences were derived from peripheral blood, sampled 28 days after the second AZD1222 dose. V gene TRBV6-5 combines with J gene TRBJ2-7; no firm D call. The CDR3 region is CASRYGSYEQYF. CDR3 bases: TGTGCCAGCAGGTATGGGTCCTACGAGCAGTACTTC.